This TCR beta chain was captured in a study of beta chain features in type 1 diabetes. Findings of the study overall: All four CD4+ subsets from Type 1 diabetes patients carried moderately but significantly shorter TCRB CDR3s.

Sequenced material consisted of expressed TCRB transcripts (all of the isolated RNA was reverse transcribed). Average reads for naive, central memory and regulatory T cell samples were several million. Clones were sequenced by immunoSEQ multiplex PCR, and TCRdb holds only the in-frame ones, with some missing. The sample has under 800,000 clones; about 14% are singletons. The table lists this clone with a few counts. What it recognizes is unknown. Material: naive CD4+ T cells from blood. The source of this sequence is a man aged 18 to 30 in good health.

CDR3 amino acids: CLVATNEKLFF. DNA of the CDR3: TGCTTAGTTGCAACTAATGAAAAACTGTTTTTT. The chain carries TRBV29-1 and TRBJ1-4, with unresolved D. The CDR3 sequence is 11 residues long. Germline V gene lookup returns CDR1 SQVTM and CDR2 ANQGSEA.